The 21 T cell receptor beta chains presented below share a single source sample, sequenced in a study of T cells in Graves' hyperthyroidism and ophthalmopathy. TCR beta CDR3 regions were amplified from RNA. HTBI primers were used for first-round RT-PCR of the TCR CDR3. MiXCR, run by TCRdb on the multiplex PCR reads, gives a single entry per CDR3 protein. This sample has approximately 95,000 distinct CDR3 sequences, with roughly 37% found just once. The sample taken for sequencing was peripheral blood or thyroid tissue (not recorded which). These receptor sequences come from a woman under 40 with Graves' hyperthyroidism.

The CDR3 is CASSVGELFF. Written as DNA, the CDR3 is TGTGCCAGCAGCGTAGGGGAGCTGTTTTTT. The V gene is TRBV9, the J gene TRBJ2-2; D is unresolved. Trimming took off 0 bases at V and 9 bases at J, with 0 bases between the two ends. The germline gives CDR1 SGDLS, CDR2 YYNGEE. The CDR3 is made up of 10 amino acids.

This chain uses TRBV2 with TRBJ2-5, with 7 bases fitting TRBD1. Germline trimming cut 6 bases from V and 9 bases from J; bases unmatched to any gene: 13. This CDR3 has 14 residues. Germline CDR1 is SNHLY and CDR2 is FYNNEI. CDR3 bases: TGTGCCAGCAGCGGACAGGCCGGGGATCAGCCCCAGTACTTC. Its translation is CASSGQAGDQPQYF.

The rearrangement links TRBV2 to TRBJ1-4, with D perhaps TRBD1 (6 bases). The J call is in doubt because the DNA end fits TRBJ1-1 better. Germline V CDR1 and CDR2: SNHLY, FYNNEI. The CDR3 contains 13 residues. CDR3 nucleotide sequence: TGTGCCACCAATGACAGGCGGAACACTGAAGCTTTCTTT. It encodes CATNDRRNTEAFF.

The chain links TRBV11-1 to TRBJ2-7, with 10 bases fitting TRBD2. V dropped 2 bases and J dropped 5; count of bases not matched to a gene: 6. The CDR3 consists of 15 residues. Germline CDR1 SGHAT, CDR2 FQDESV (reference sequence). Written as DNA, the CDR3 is TGTGCCAGCAGCTTACGGGGGACTAGCGCCGACGAGCAGTACTTC. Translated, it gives CASSLRGTSADEQYF.

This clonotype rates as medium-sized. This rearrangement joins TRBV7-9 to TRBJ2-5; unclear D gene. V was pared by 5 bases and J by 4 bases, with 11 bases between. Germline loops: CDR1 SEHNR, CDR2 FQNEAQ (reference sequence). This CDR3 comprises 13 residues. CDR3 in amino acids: CASSLASAETQYF. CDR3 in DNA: TGTGCCAGCAGCCTGGCATCAGCAGAGACCCAGTACTTC.

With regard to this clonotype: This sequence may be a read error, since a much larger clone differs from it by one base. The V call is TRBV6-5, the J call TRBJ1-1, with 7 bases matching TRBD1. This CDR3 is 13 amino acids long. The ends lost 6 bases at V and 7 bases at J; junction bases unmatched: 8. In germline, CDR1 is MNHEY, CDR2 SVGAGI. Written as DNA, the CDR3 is TGTGCCAGCAGCTACCACGACAGGGTTGAAGCTTTCTTT. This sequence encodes CASSYHDRVEAFF.

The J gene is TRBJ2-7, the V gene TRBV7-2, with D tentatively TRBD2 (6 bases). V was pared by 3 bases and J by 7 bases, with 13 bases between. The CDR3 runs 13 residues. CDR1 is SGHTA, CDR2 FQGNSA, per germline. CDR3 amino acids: CASSLTLGGEQYF. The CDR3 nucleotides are TGTGCCAGCAGCTTGACCCTGGGAGGAGAGCAGTACTTC.

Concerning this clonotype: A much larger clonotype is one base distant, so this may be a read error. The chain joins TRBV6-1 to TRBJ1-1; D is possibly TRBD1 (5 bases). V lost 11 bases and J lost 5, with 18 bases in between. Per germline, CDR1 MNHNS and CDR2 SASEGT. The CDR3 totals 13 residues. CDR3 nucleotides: TGTGCCTCGGCTCGGGCAGAGGGGACTGAAGCTTTCTTT. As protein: CASARAEGTEAFF.

The CDR3 region is CASSLIPPIMVTEAFF. The CDR3 nucleotides are TGTGCCAGCAGTTTAATCCCCCCGATCATGGTCACTGAAGCTTTCTTT. The rearrangement uses TRBV27 and TRBJ1-1; D remains ambiguous. Per the germline V gene, CDR1 is MNHEY and CDR2 is SMNVEV (reference sequence). The CDR3 length is 16 residues. V was cut by 2 bases and J by 4 bases, with 17 bases left in between.

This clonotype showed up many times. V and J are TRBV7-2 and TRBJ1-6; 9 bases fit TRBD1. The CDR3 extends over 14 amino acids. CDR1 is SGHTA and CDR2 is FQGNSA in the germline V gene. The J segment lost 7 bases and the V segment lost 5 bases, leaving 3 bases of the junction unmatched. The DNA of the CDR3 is TGTGCCAGCAGCGCCGACAGGGGGAATTCACCCCTCCACTTT. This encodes CASSADRGNSPLHF.

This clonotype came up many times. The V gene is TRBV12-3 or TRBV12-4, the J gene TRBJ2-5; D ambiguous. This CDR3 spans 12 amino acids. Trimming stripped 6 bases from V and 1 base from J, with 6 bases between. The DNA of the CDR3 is TGTGCCAGCAGCCTTCTCCAAGAGACCCAGTACTTC. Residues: CASSLLQETQYF.

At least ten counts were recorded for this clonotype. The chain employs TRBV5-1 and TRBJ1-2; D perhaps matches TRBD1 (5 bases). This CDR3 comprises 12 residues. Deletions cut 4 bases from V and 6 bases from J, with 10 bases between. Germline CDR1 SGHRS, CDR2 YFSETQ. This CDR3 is CASSPGLHGYTF. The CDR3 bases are TGCGCCAGCAGCCCGGGACTCCATGGCTACACCTTC. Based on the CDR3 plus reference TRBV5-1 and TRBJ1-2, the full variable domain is KAGVTQTPRYLIKTRGQQVTLSCSPISGHRSVSWYQQTPGQGLQFLFEYFSETQRNKGNFPGRFSGRQFSNSRSEMNVSTLELGDSALYLCASSPGLHGYTFGSGTRLTVV.

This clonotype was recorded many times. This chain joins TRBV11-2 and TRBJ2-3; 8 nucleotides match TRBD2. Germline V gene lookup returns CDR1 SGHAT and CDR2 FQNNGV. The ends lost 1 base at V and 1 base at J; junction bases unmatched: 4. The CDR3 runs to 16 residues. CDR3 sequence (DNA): TGTGCCAGCAGCTTAGGCCTAGCGGGCCGCACAGATACGCAGTATTTT. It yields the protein CASSLGLAGRTDTQYF.

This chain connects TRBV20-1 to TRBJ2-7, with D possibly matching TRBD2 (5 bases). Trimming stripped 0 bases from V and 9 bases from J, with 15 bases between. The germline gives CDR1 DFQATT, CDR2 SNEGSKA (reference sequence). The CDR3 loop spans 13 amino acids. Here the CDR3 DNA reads TGCAGTGCTAGAGATTTCCTAGCAGCCGGGCAGTACTTC. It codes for CSARDFLAAGQYF.

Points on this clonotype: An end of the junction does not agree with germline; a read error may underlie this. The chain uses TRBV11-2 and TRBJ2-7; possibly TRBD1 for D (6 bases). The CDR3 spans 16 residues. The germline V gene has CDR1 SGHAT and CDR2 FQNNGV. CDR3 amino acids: CASSLVWTAYSYERYF. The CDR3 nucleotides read TGTGCCAGCAGCTTGGTTTGGACAGCCTACTCCTACGAGCGGTACTTC.

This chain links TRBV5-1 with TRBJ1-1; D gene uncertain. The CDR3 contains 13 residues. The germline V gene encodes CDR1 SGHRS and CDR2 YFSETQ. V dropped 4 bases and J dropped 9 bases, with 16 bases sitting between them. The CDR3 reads CASSADGNSQAFF. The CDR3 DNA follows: TGCGCCAGCAGCGCCGACGGGAATTCTCAAGCTTTCTTT.

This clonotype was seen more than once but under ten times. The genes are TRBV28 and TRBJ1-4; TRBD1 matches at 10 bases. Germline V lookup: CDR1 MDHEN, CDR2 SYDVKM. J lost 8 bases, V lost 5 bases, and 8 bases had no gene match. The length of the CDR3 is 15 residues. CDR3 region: CASSPNGQGDEKLFF. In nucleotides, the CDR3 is TGTGCCAGCAGTCCAAATGGACAGGGGGACGAAAAACTGTTTTTT.

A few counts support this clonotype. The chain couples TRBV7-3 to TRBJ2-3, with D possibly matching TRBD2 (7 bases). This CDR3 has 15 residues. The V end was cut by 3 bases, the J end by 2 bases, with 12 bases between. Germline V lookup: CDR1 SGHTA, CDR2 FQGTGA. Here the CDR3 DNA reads TGTGCCAGCAGCTTCAGGCGGGGGCACACAGATACGCAGTATTTT. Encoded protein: CASSFRRGHTDTQYF.

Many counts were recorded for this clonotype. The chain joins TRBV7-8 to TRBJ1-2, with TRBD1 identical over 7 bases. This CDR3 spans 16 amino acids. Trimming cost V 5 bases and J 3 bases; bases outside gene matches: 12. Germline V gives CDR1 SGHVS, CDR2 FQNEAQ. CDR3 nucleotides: TGTGCCAGCAGCCCCCATGCCGCGGGACAGTACTATGGCTACACCTTC. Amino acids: CASSPHAAGQYYGYTF. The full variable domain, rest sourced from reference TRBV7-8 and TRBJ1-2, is GAGVSQSPRYKVAKRGQDVALRCDPISGHVSLFWYQQALGQGPEFLTYFQNEAQLDKSGLPSDRFFAERPEGSVSTLKIQRTQQEDSAVYLCASSPHAAGQYYGYTFGSGTRLTVV.

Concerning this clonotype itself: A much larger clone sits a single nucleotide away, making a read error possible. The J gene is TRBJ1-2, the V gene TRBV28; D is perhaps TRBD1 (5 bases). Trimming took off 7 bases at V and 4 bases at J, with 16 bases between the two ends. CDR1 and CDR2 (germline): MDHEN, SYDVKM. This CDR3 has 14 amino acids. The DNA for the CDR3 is TGTGCCAGCACCCCCGGAGGCAGGGCCTATGGCTACACCTTC. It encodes CASTPGGRAYGYTF.

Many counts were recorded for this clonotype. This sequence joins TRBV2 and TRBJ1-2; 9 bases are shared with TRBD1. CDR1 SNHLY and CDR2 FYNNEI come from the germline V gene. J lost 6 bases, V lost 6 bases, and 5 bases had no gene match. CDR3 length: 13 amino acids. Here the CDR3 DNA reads TGTGCCAGCAGAAAGGACAGGGGTGATGGCTACACCTTC. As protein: CASRKDRGDGYTF.